The T cell receptor beta chain under discussion was sequenced for a study of blood T cell repertoires in COVID-19. In the study overall: PBMCs, B-cell-depleted T cells, or T cells provided the cDNA or gDNA that made up the material.

Authors' methods: Researchers report that nucleated cell counts were estimated from reference gene primer amplification. The data were produced by immunoSEQ multiplex PCR, yet TCRdb's version contains in-frame clones alone and is incomplete. V, J and clone size are those of that table, while D and trimming were read from the DNA. Of more than 150,000 clones in the sample, around 83% are singletons; the top ten hold about an eighth. The CDR3 totals 17 residues. J was trimmed by 2 bases and V by 0 bases; bases with no gene match: 4. CDR1 and CDR2 from the germline V gene are SGDLS and YYNGEE. The clonotype was recovered from an older man who had recovered from COVID-19. The rearrangement uses TRBV9 and TRBJ2-1; TRBD2 aligns across 11 bases. The material sequenced was peripheral blood. CDR3 residues: CASSVALAGGPYNEQFF. The CDR3 bases are TGTGCCAGCAGCGTAGCCCTAGCGGGAGGCCCCTACAATGAGCAGTTCTTC. Together with reference TRBV9 and TRBJ2-1, the CDR3 gives the full variable domain: DSGVTQTPKHLITATGQRVTLRCSPRSGDLSVYWYQQSLDQGLQFLIQYYNGEERAKGNILERFSAQQFPDLHSELNLSSLELGDSALYFCASSVALAGGPYNEQFFGPGTRLTVL.